The rows below give T cell receptor beta chains drawn from one sample of a study of early T cells in non-severe SARS-CoV-2 infection. TCRdb re-analysed the 5' RACE reads in MiXCR, keeping a single row per CDR3 protein. The sample yields 30,000 to 40,000 distinct CDR3 sequences, roughly 5.7% seen once. The sample was whole blood. The origin of the receptors is an adult who was a healthcare worker with PCR-confirmed SARS-CoV-2 infection or an uninfected control (not recorded which). CDR3s include the opening cysteine and the closing phenylalanine or tryptophan. The D gene is left open where the match is weak. Size tells how often a clone was seen (once, few, many) or the class of an expanded clone, and some rows leave it out.

J,D,V,size,length,DNA,CDR3
TRBJ2-3,NA,TRBV7-9,many,15,TGTGCCAGCAGCCCCGGGTCCTCGGCCCCAGATACGCAGTATTTT,CASSPGSSAPDTQYF
TRBJ2-1,TRBD2,TRBV12-3/TRBV12-4,many,18,TGTGCCAGCAGTTTAGCGCGGGGGAAGGGAGGGATGATCAATGAGCAGTTCTTC,CASSLARGKGGMINEQFF
TRBJ2-1,TRBD2,TRBV10-3,many,13,TGTGCCACTGGGACTAGCGGGGGCAATGAGCAGTTCTTC,CATGTSGGNEQFF
TRBJ2-1,TRBD1,TRBV15,many,14,TGTGCCACCAGCAGGGGACAGGGGGGTAATGAGCAGTTCTTC,CATSRGQGGNEQFF
TRBJ2-7,NA,TRBV6-6,NA,16,TGTGCCAGCAGTTACGAGCCAGGCTGGGGGTCCTACGAGCAGTACTTC,CASSYEPGWGSYEQYF
TRBJ2-6,NA,TRBV7-2,few,16,TGTGCCAGCAGCTATAGCACCGGGAGCGGGGCCAACGTCCTGACTTTC,CASSYSTGSGANVLTF
TRBJ2-7,NA,TRBV7-9,many,13,TGTGCCAGCAGCACCGAGGCGGACTACGAGCAGTACTTC,CASSTEADYEQYF
TRBJ2-1,NA,TRBV6-6,NA,17,TGTGCCAGCAGTCCCCGAGGATCGGGCGTGGCGGACAATGAGCAGTTCTTC,CASSPRGSGVADNEQFF
TRBJ2-1,NA,TRBV18,NA,14,TGTGCCAGCTCCCCAAATGGGATCTACAATGAGCAGTTCTTC,CASSPNGIYNEQFF
TRBJ2-5,NA,TRBV5-5,few,15,TGTGCCAGCAGCTTGCGGGGAATACTCCAAGAGACCCAGTACTTC,CASSLRGILQETQYF
TRBJ2-1,NA,TRBV5-1,few,14,TGCGCCAGCAGCTTGGTTGGACTGGACAATGAGCAGTTCTTC,CASSLVGLDNEQFF
TRBJ2-6,NA,TRBV5-1,few,18,TGCGCCAGCAGCTTGGTAGGGCTTACGGCTGCTGGGGCCAACGTCCTGACTTTC,CASSLVGLTAAGANVLTF
TRBJ1-1,NA,TRBV7-9,few,13,TGTGCCAGCAGCTTAGAGGACGGCTTAGAAGCTTTCTTT,CASSLEDGLEAFF
TRBJ2-3,NA,TRBV14,many,13,TGTGCCAGCAGGCCGACAAGCACAGATACGCAGTATTTT,CASRPTSTDTQYF
TRBJ2-2,NA,TRBV6-2/TRBV6-3,few,12,TGTGCCAGCAGTTTGGGGACCGGGGAGCTGTTTTTT,CASSLGTGELFF
TRBJ2-1,NA,TRBV12-3/TRBV12-4,NA,16,TGTGCCAGCAGTCGCCTTTGGAGGGAGTCCTACAATGAGCAGTTCTTC,CASSRLWRESYNEQFF
TRBJ2-3,NA,TRBV6-6,many,15,TGTGCCAGCAGTTACGGCGATTTCCCCACAGATACGCAGTATTTT,CASSYGDFPTDTQYF
TRBJ2-3,TRBD2,TRBV27,NA,17,TGTGCCAGCAGTTTGTTAGCTAGCGGGTCGAGACCAGATACGCAGTATTTT,CASSLLASGSRPDTQYF
TRBJ2-1,NA,TRBV30,few,14,TGTGCCTGGAGTGTACGCGGGTACAACAATGAGCAGTTCTTC,CAWSVRGYNNEQFF
TRBJ1-2,NA,TRBV3-1,medium-sized,13,TGTGCCAGCAGCCAAGTCTCCAGCTATGGCTACACCTTC,CASSQVSSYGYTF
TRBJ1-4,NA,TRBV28,many,13,TGTGCCAGCAGTTTGAGGGGATATGAAAAACTGTTTTTT,CASSLRGYEKLFF
TRBJ2-1,TRBD2,TRBV7-2,NA,18,TGTGCCAGCAGCCCCCGAGGAGGCGTAGCGGGGTCCTACAATGAGCAGTTCTTC,CASSPRGGVAGSYNEQFF
TRBJ2-1,TRBD2,TRBV18,many,16,TGTGCCAGCTCACCACCGGCACGGGGAGGGAACAATGAGCAGTTCTTC,CASSPPARGGNNEQFF
TRBJ2-7,TRBD1,TRBV28,many,15,TGTGCCAGCACCCTCGGCGGGACAGGGAAGTACGAGCAGTACTTC,CASTLGGTGKYEQYF
TRBJ2-2,TRBD2,TRBV5-4,many,17,TGTGCCAGCAGCCAAGCGGGACTAGCGGGAGGAACCGGGGAGCTGTTTTTT,CASSQAGLAGGTGELFF
TRBJ2-7,NA,TRBV7-2,many,15,TGTGCCAGCAGCTTAAGGGCAGCTCTTCGCTACGAGCAGTACTTC,CASSLRAALRYEQYF
TRBJ1-2,NA,TRBV7-2,many,13,TGTGCCAGCAGCCCCGACGCGGGGTACGGCTACACCTTC,CASSPDAGYGYTF
TRBJ2-5,NA,TRBV10-3,few,15,TGTGCCATCAGTGGACGCAACACAGGCAAAGAGACCCAGTACTTC,CAISGRNTGKETQYF
TRBJ2-3,NA,TRBV18,NA,14,TGTGCCAGCTCACCGGCAGCCAACACAGATACGCAGTATTTT,CASSPAANTDTQYF
TRBJ2-5,TRBD1,TRBV20-1,few,16,TGCAGTGCTGCCAGTTACCGGACAGGGAACAGAGAGACCCAGTACTTC,CSAASYRTGNRETQYF
TRBJ1-2,NA,TRBV12-3/TRBV12-4,many,14,TGTGCCAGCAGCCCGAGGGACCTAGGGTATGGCTACACCTTC,CASSPRDLGYGYTF
TRBJ2-2,NA,TRBV24-1,few,14,TGTGCCACCAGTGATTTGCATGGGACCGGGGAGCTGTTTTTT,CATSDLHGTGELFF
TRBJ1-1,TRBD1,TRBV29-1,few,12,TGCAGCGTAGGACAGGCCGGTGTTGAAGCTTTCTTT,CSVGQAGVEAFF
TRBJ2-1,NA,TRBV12-5,NA,18,TGTGCTAGTGGTTTGGTACTGTCGGGGTTCCTCCTATACAATGAGCAGTTCTTC,CASGLVLSGFLLYNEQFF
TRBJ2-1,TRBD1,TRBV5-1,few,14,TGCGCCAGCGGAAAGGGACAGAGCTACAATGAGCAGTTCTTC,CASGKGQSYNEQFF
TRBJ2-7,NA,TRBV30,few,11,TGTGCCGCCGCCATGTCCTACGAGCAGTACTTC,CAAAMSYEQYF
TRBJ2-2,TRBD1,TRBV10-3,few,17,TGTGCCATCAGTGAGATCCCGACAGGGTGGCGCACCGGGGAGCTGTTTTTT,CAISEIPTGWRTGELFF
TRBJ1-4,TRBD1,TRBV19,many,15,TGTGCCAGTAGTCCGGGGACAGCCCTTACTGAAAAACTGTTTTTT,CASSPGTALTEKLFF
TRBJ2-2,NA,TRBV29-1,many,12,TGCAGCGTTGAAGGGGAAGCCGGGGAGCTGTTTTTT,CSVEGEAGELFF